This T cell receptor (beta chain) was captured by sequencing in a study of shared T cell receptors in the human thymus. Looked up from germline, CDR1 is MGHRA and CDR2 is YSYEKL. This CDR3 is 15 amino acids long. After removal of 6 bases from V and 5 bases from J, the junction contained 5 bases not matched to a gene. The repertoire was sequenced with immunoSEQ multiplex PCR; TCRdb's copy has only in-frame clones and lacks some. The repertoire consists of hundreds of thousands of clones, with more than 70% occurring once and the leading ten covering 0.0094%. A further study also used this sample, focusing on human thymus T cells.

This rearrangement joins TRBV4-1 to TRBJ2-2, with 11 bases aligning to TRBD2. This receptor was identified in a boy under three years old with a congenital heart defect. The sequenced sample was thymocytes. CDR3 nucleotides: TGCGCCAGCAGACAGCTAGCGGGAGGTACCGGGGAGCTGTTTTTT. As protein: CASRQLAGGTGELFF.